The 3 T cell receptor beta chains given below trace back to one sample, sequenced in a study of beta chain features in type 1 diabetes. The isolated RNA, all of it, was reverse transcribed, so expressed TCRB transcripts were what got sequenced. TCRdb's copy holds only in-frame clones and misses some; the assay was immunoSEQ multiplex PCR. The sample holds about 340,000 clones, around 7.6% seen once. Material: central memory CD4+ T cells from blood. The receptors stem from a woman under 30 in good health.

The chain employs TRBV20-1 and TRBJ2-5; D is unclear. The CDR3 totals 11 residues. Trimming removed 5 bases from V and 1 base from J, with 5 bases in between. The germline V gene has CDR1 DFQATT and CDR2 SNEGSKA (reference sequence). The CDR3 bases are TGCAGTGCTCCCTCCCAAGAGACCCAGTACTTC. It encodes CSAPSQETQYF.

The J gene is TRBJ1-5, the V gene TRBV15, with 8 bases fitting TRBD1. This CDR3 has 16 residues. V gave up 1 base and J gave up 5 bases; unmatched junction bases: 7. CDR1 is LNHNV, CDR2 YYDKDF, per germline (reference sequence). The CDR3 loop reads CATSRVYGQGYQPQHF. The DNA for the CDR3 is TGTGCCACCAGCAGAGTATATGGACAGGGTTATCAGCCCCAGCATTTT.

The V and J genes are TRBV14 and TRBJ2-7; 7 bases map to TRBD1. The CDR3 is 13 residues long. V dropped 4 bases and J dropped 3; count of bases not matched to a gene: 3. Germline CDR1 is SGHDN and CDR2 is FVKESK. CDR3 residues: CASSPRTGYEQYF. CDR3 coding DNA: TGTGCCAGCAGCCCACGGACAGGCTACGAGCAGTACTTC.